The present TCR beta chain was sequenced within a study of shared clonotypes between healthy human individuals. Turning to the study itself: Those who served as donors were two women and a few men between the ages of 18 and 49. Broader study findings: Although depth was large, rarefaction showed that sequencing of the sorted subsets was incomplete. What naive subsets generally showed was a larger estimated richness than memory subsets showed.

Naivety among CD8 cells was defined by CD45RO negativity and positive CCR7 selection, thereby excluding terminally differentiated effector memory CD45RA+ cells. Donors comprised only Caucasian adults living in Nashville, Tennessee. The protocol was immunoSEQ multiplex PCR, while the TCRdb copy is restricted to in-frame clones and leaves out a portion. The data contain more than 500,000 clones, approximately 95% of them singletons. Germline values: CDR1 PRHDT, CDR2 FYEKMQ (reference sequence). Trimming pared 5 bases from V and 2 bases from J, leaving 16 bases between. CDR3 length equals 15 residues. Comment on this clone: Antigen: not known.

The genes are TRBV13 and TRBJ2-7, with a possible D match to TRBD2 (6 bases). Sequencing input: naive CD8+ T cells sorted from blood. The receptor comes from a woman aged 30 to 39 in good health. In DNA form, the CDR3 reads TGTGCCAGCAGCCCGCTCGAGGAGGGAACCTACGAGCAGTACTTC. Translated: CASSPLEEGTYEQYF. Complete variable domain (other parts from reference TRBV13 and TRBJ2-7): AAGVIQSPRHLIKEKRETATLKCYPIPRHDTVYWYQQGPGQDPQFLISFYEKMQSDKGSIPDRFSAQQFSDYHSELNMSSLELGDSALYFCASSPLEEGTYEQYFGPGTRLTVT.